The clone carrying this T cell receptor (beta chain) was observed many times. What it recognizes is unknown. CDR3 regions were amplified by Arm-PCR using iRepertoire HTBI primers to build TCR beta libraries. From the multiplex PCR reads, TCRdb called clonotypes with MiXCR, one entry per CDR3 protein. The repertoire includes over 500,000 distinct CDR3 sequences, 16% of them detected once, and around 12% sits in the top ten. The data stem from a study of regulatory T cells in long-lasting Graves disease. Study conclusions and caveats: New patients shared some 970 public clonotypes, fewer than the 2,500 to 3,500 shared by persistent patients. Persistent disease preferred TRBV28, TRBJ1-2 and TRBJ2-5.

Time point of the sample: newly diagnosed GD, antithyroid drugs for less than 3 months. TCR sequences were obtained from RNA taken from PBMCs. Trimming removed 3 bases at V and 1 base at J, with 17 bases between. The CDR3 consists of 16 residues. The V gene's germline CDR1 is GTSNPN and CDR2 SVGIG (reference sequence). The same specimen was also included in a second study, on T cells in Graves' hyperthyroidism and ophthalmopathy. That investigation notes: Ophthalmopathy was predicted by the model a median of roughly 6 months ahead of onset.

The sequence derives from a young man with Graves disease. The material was peripheral blood mononuclear cells (PBMCs), obtained at new diagnosis, from a patient treated with antithyroid drugs. This chain uses TRBV30 with TRBJ2-3; weak D call: TRBD2 (5 bases). In nucleotides, the CDR3 is TGTGCCTGGAGGGGAGTCTGGGGAGAGGGCACAGATACGCAGTATTTT. This codes for CAWRGVWGEGTDTQYF. Together with reference TRBV30 and TRBJ2-3, the CDR3 gives the full variable domain: SQTIHQWPATLVQPVGSPLSLECTVEGTSNPNLYWYRQAAGRGLQLLFYSVGIGQISSEVPQNLSASRPQDRQFILSSKKLLLSDSGFYLCAWRGVWGEGTDTQYFGPGTRLTVL.